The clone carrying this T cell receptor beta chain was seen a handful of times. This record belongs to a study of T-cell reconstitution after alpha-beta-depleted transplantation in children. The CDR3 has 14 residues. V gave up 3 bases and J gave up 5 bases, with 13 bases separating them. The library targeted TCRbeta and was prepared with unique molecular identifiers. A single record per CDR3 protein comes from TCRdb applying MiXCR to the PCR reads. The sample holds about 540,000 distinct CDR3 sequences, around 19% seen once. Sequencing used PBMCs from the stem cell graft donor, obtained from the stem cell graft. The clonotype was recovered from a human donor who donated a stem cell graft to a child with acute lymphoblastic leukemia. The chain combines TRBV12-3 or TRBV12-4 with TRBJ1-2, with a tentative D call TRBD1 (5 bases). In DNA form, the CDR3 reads TGTGCCAGCAGTTTTCCGGGACCCCATTATGGCTACACCTTC. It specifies CASSFPGPHYGYTF.